This T cell receptor (beta chain) was profiled in a study of radiation and T cells in renal cell carcinoma. V shed 2 bases, J shed 7 bases, and the junction held 6 bases outside the gene matches. Germline loops: CDR1 MDHEN, CDR2 SYDVKM. This CDR3 spans 15 amino acids. Overall study results and limits: Compared with controls, irradiated tumors had more, larger dominant CDR3 motifs. Sampling covered only around 1 g of each tumor.

Treatment reported: treatment-naive control, cytoreductive nephrectomy. Controls included a few female and fewer than twelve male donors, resected 2011 to 2014. To note about this clone: As yet, its antigen is unknown.

The protocol was immunoSEQ multiplex PCR, while the TCRdb copy is restricted to in-frame clones and leaves out a portion. The table has more than 8,500 clones, less than 80% seen once; the top ten hold more than 12%. The sample in question was tumor tissue, obtained from a patient whose treatment was nephrectomy without radiotherapy. The rearrangement joins TRBV28 to TRBJ2-1; 9 bases are shared with TRBD2. This TCR derives from a man aged 55 to 70 with renal cell carcinoma. The CDR3 sequence is CASSLGLAGINEQFF. In nucleotides, the CDR3 is TGTGCCAGCAGTTTAGGGCTAGCGGGGATTAATGAGCAGTTCTTC.